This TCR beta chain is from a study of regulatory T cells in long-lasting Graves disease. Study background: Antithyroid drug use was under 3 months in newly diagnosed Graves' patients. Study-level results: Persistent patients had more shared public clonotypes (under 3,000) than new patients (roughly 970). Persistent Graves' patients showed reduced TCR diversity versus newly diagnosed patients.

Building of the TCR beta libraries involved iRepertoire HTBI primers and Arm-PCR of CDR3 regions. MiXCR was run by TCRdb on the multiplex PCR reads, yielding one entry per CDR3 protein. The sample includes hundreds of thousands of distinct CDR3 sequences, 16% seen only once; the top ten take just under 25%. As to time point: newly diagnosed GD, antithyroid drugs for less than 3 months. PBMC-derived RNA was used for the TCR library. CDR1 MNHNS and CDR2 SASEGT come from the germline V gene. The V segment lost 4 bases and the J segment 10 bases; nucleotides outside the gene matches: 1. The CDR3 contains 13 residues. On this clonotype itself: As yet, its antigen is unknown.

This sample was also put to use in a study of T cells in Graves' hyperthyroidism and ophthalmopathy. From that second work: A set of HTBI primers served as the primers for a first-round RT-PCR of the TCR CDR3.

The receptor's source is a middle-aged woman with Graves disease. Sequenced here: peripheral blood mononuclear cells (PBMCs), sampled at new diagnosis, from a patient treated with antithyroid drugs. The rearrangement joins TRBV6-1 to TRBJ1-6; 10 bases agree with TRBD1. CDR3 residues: CASSGTGGSPLHF. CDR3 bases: TGTGCCAGCAGTGGGACAGGGGGGTCACCCCTCCACTTT.